These 29 T cell receptor beta chains share one sample of origin, sequenced in a study of OX40 agonist ivuxolimab in advanced cancers. Sequenced by immunoSEQ multiplex PCR; TCRdb stores in-frame clones only, minus some. The data show 40,000 to 50,000 clones, roughly 90% seen once. Sequences were derived from CD4+ or CD8+ T cells sorted from blood, sampled in a trial of the OX40 agonist ivuxolimab. Receptors were obtained from an adult with an advanced solid tumor such as melanoma, head and neck, liver or kidney cancer.

Of note for this clone: The junction and the germline gene differ at one end; a read error may be behind it. The chain recombines TRBV7-7 with TRBJ2-1; D is unresolved. The CDR3 is made up of 15 amino acids. Germline V gene lookup returns CDR1 SSHAT and CDR2 FNYEAQ (reference sequence). DNA for the CDR3: TGTGCTAGCAGCTTTGGGCCGGCGGATTACAATGAGCAGTTCTTC. This encodes CASSFGPADYNEQFF. Variable domain in full (rest from reference TRBV7-7 and TRBJ2-1): GAGVSQSPRYKVTKRGQDVTLRCDPISSHATLYWYQQALGQGPEFLTYFNYEAQPDKSGLPSDRFSAERPEGSISTLTIQRTEQRDSAMYRCASSFGPADYNEQFFGPGTRLTVL.

The rearrangement joins TRBV19 to TRBJ2-1; 14 nucleotides line up with TRBD2. Germline V lookup: CDR1 LNHDA, CDR2 SQIVND (reference sequence). The CDR3 sequence is 17 residues long. Germline trimming cut 4 bases from V and 12 bases from J; bases unmatched to any gene: 14. In nucleotides, the CDR3 is TGTGCCAGTAGTACCGGGACTAGCGGGAGTGACGTAATAGGGCAGTTCTTC. Encoded protein: CASSTGTSGSDVIGQFF.

This clone was picked up one time. The chain is built from TRBV2 and TRBJ2-7; 10 nucleotides agree with TRBD1. Germline values: CDR1 SNHLY, CDR2 FYNNEI. Trimming removed 10 bases from V and 0 bases from J; junction bases left unmatched: 3. The CDR3 has 13 residues. In DNA, the CDR3 is TGTGCCACCCGGGACAGGGGCTCCTACGAGCAGTACTTC. This gives the protein CATRDRGSYEQYF.

The CDR3 sequence: CASSQGDGGTMNTEAFF. CDR3 bases: TGTGCCAGCAGCCAAGGGGACGGGGGGACGATGAACACTGAAGCTTTCTTT. This chain connects TRBV4-2 to TRBJ1-1, with D possibly matching TRBD1 (5 bases). The germline V gene encodes CDR1 LGHNA and CDR2 YNFKEQ. The CDR3 loop spans 17 amino acids. The ends were cut back, 1 base at V and 0 bases at J, with 15 bases in the middle.

The chain is built from TRBV5-4 and TRBJ1-5, with 9 bases matching TRBD1. Germline values: CDR1 SGHNT, CDR2 YYREEE (reference sequence). Germline trimming cut 4 bases from V and 6 bases from J; bases unmatched to any gene: 2. The CDR3 runs to 13 residues. The CDR3 sequence: CASSPDRGQPQHF. The CDR3 region has the DNA TGTGCCAGCAGCCCGGACAGGGGTCAGCCCCAGCATTTT.

This sequence joins TRBV9 and TRBJ1-6, with D possibly matching TRBD1 (5 bases). Germline V gene data show CDR1 as SGDLS and CDR2 as YYNGEE. The V gene lost 0 bases and the J gene lost 7 bases, with 11 bases spanning the gap. The CDR3 totals 15 residues. CDR3 nucleotides: TGTGCCAGCAGCGTAGATGGCAGGGCAAATTCACCCCTCCACTTT. It translates to CASSVDGRANSPLHF.

Only a few counts were recorded for this clone. The chain has TRBV7-9 and TRBJ2-3, with 10 nucleotides matching TRBD2. J was trimmed by 0 bases and V by 4 bases; bases with no gene match: 10. This CDR3 has 18 amino acids. Germline V gene sequence: CDR1 SEHNR, CDR2 FQNEAQ (reference sequence). The CDR3 DNA sequence: TGTGCCAGCAGCTCCCGGGTAGCGGGGGGAATTAGCACAGATACGCAGTATTTT. This encodes CASSSRVAGGISTDTQYF. Full variable domain (rest looked up from reference TRBV7-9 and TRBJ2-3): DTGVSQNPRHKITKRGQNVTFRCDPISEHNRLYWYRQTLGQGPEFLTYFQNEAQLEKSRLLSDRFSAERPKGSFSTLEIQRTEQGDSAMYLCASSSRVAGGISTDTQYFGPGTRLTVL.

This clone turned up a few times. The DNA for the CDR3 is TGTGCCAGCAGCTTAGCGCATGGAGGGGGAGCTTTCTTT. It translates to CASSLAHGGGAFF. The rearrangement uses TRBV7-9 and TRBJ1-1; a possible D gene is TRBD1 (6 bases). V was shortened by 0 bases and J by 10 bases, with 12 bases between the two germline ends. The CDR3 covers 13 residues. CDR1 is SEHNR and CDR2 is FQNEAQ in the germline V gene (reference sequence).

V and J are TRBV9 and TRBJ1-2; 8 nucleotides agree with TRBD1. The CDR3 loop spans 14 amino acids. Germline values: CDR1 SGDLS, CDR2 YYNGEE. Trimming removed 5 bases from V and 7 bases from J; junction bases left unmatched: 10. The CDR3 nucleotides read TGTGCCAGCAGAGCTGACAGGGGAAGAGGTGGCTACACCTTC. It yields the protein CASRADRGRGGYTF.

This chain uses TRBV5-1 with TRBJ2-1; 8 bases agree with TRBD2. The CDR3 runs to 14 residues. The V segment lost 4 bases and the J segment 7 bases; nucleotides outside the gene matches: 7. CDR1 SGHRS and CDR2 YFSETQ come from the germline V gene. The CDR3: CASSGLAGGNEQFF. The CDR3, as DNA: TGCGCCAGCAGCGGGCTAGCGGGTGGAAATGAGCAGTTCTTC.

This chain links TRBV5-1 with TRBJ1-3; D ambiguous. This CDR3 is 15 amino acids long. Trimming cost V 4 bases and J 4 bases, with 15 bases left between them. CDR1 SGHRS and CDR2 YFSETQ come from the germline V gene. Here the CDR3 reads CASSLSGSSGNTIYF. Written as DNA, the CDR3 is TGCGCCAGCAGCCTCAGTGGATCCTCCGGAAACACCATATATTTT. Together with reference TRBV5-1 and TRBJ1-3, the CDR3 gives the full variable domain: KAGVTQTPRYLIKTRGQQVTLSCSPISGHRSVSWYQQTPGQGLQFLFEYFSETQRNKGNFPGRFSGRQFSNSRSEMNVSTLELGDSALYLCASSLSGSSGNTIYFGEGSWLTVV.

The gene calls are TRBV7-6 and TRBJ1-5; TRBD1 aligns across 8 bases. The germline V gene encodes CDR1 SGHVS and CDR2 FNYEAQ. CDR3 length: 16 residues. V dropped 1 base and J dropped 0; count of bases not matched to a gene: 2. CDR3 nucleotide sequence: TGTGCCAGCAGCTTAGGGACAGGGAATAGCAATCAGCCCCAGCATTTT. This encodes CASSLGTGNSNQPQHF. The whole variable domain, filled in from reference TRBV7-6 and TRBJ1-5, reads GAGVSQSPRYKVTKRGQDVALRCDPISGHVSLYWYRQALGQGPEFLTYFNYEAQQDKSGLPNDRFSAERPEGSISTLTIQRTEQRDSAMYRCASSLGTGNSNQPQHFGDGTRLSIL.

The J gene is TRBJ1-2, the V gene TRBV28; TRBD1 matches 8 bases. In germline, CDR1 is MDHEN, CDR2 SYDVKM. Trimming at V came to 4 bases and at J to 4 bases, leaving 5 bases not matched to a gene. This CDR3 is 14 amino acids long. CDR3 sequence reads: CASSSGQGGYGYTF. In DNA, the CDR3 is TGTGCCAGCAGTTCCGGACAGGGCGGCTATGGCTACACCTTC.

The chain carries TRBV5-8 and TRBJ2-3; D gene unclear. The CDR3 loop spans 14 amino acids. V gave up 1 base and J gave up 0 bases, with 6 bases separating them. The germline CDR1 and CDR2 sequences are SGHTS and YDEGEE. Here the CDR3 DNA reads TGTGCCAGCAGCTTGTGGGGTAGCACAGATACGCAGTATTTT. Its translation: CASSLWGSTDTQYF.

This clone was found a few times. Since no conserved phenylalanine or tryptophan closes the CDR3, a read error is the likely cause. Because the CDR3's place on the DNA is in doubt, the DNA is left out and the CDR3 is given as listed by TCRdb. The rearrangement uses TRBV5-8 and TRBJ2-7. Per the germline V gene, CDR1 is SGHTS and CDR2 is YDEGEE. The CDR3 totals 13 residues, both ends included. CDR3 residues: CASSTAAGVWKAL.

The CDR3 DNA follows: TGTGCCAGCAGTCGGGGTCCCCAGCCGACCTACAATGAGCAGTTCTTC. Its protein is CASSRGPQPTYNEQFF. V and J are TRBV7-2 and TRBJ2-1, with a weak D call TRBD2 (5 bases). V lost 6 bases and J 2 bases, leaving 17 bases between the germline ends. The CDR3 runs 16 residues. Germline-derived CDR1 and CDR2 are SGHTA and FQGNSA.

The rearrangement joins TRBV4-1 to TRBJ1-2; maybe TRBD1 (5 bases). Trimming removed 4 bases from V and 8 bases from J, with 23 bases in between. Germline CDR1 is MGHRA and CDR2 is YSYEKL. This CDR3 has 16 amino acids. The CDR3: CASSLTTGTLTIGYTF. CDR3 DNA sequence: TGCGCCAGCAGCCTCACTACCGGGACCCTGACAATCGGCTACACCTTC.

The chain has TRBV11-2 and TRBJ1-3; 7 bases fit TRBD1. CDR1 and CDR2 from the germline V gene are SGHAT and FQNNGV. J gave up 4 bases and V 3 bases, and 6 bases lay outside the gene matches. The CDR3 spans 15 residues. The CDR3 region has the DNA TGTGCCAGCAGCTTCGACAGGGTCGAGGGAAACACCATATATTTT. Translating gives CASSFDRVEGNTIYF.

The chain employs TRBV29-1 and TRBJ1-5; D call uncertain. CDR3 length: 13 residues. The germline V gene encodes CDR1 SQVTM and CDR2 ANQGSEA. V shed 1 base and J shed 4 bases, with 8 bases lying between them. The chain's CDR3 is CSVEVQSNQPQHF. The CDR3 DNA follows: TGCAGCGTTGAAGTGCAGTCTAATCAGCCCCAGCATTTT.

The J gene is TRBJ1-5, the V gene TRBV7-2, with D perhaps TRBD1 (5 bases). V lost 6 bases and J 2 bases, leaving 11 bases between the germline ends. Germline CDR1 reads SGHTA; CDR2 reads FQGNSA. The CDR3 has 14 amino acids. In DNA, the CDR3 is TGTGCCAGCAGTCCCCGGGACGGCAATCAGCCCCAGCATTTT. Its protein product is CASSPRDGNQPQHF.

The J gene is TRBJ2-3, the V gene TRBV6-1, with D perhaps TRBD1 (6 bases). The CDR3 contains 14 residues. The germline V gene has CDR1 MNHNS and CDR2 SASEGT. Trimming took off 6 bases at V and 10 bases at J, with 20 bases between the two ends. The CDR3 coding sequence is TGTGCCAGCAGGAACCCGCACAGGGAGTTCGCGCAGTATTTT. It yields the protein CASRNPHREFAQYF.

This clone was counted a single time. The V and J genes are TRBV11-3 and TRBJ2-7; possibly TRBD2 for D (5 bases). Germline CDR1 SGHNT, CDR2 YENEEA. The CDR3 sequence is 13 residues long. V shed 2 bases and J shed 2 bases, with 7 bases lying between them. CDR3 residues: CASSLTGAYEQYF. The DNA for the CDR3 is TGTGCCAGCAGCTTAACCGGGGCCTACGAGCAGTACTTC.

The chain combines TRBV11-3 with TRBJ2-6, with 10 bases that match TRBD1. CDR3 length equals 20 residues. From germline, CDR1 is SGHNT and CDR2 YENEEA. The V segment lost 3 bases and the J segment 0 bases; nucleotides outside the gene matches: 11. CDR3 coding DNA: TGTGCCAGCAGCTTCCCCCATCGGGACAGGGGATTCTCTGGGGCCAACGTCCTGACTTTC. Protein product: CASSFPHRDRGFSGANVLTF.

This chain links TRBV4-2 with TRBJ2-5, with D perhaps matching TRBD1 or TRBD2 (5 bases each). Trimming shortened V by 0 bases and J by 9 bases, and 20 bases separated the two germline ends. Germline-derived CDR1 and CDR2 are LGHNA and YNFKEQ. CDR3 length: 16 amino acids. CDR3 coding DNA: TGTGCCAGCAGCCAAGAGGGGACCGCAGGGTATGAGGCCCAGTACTTC. Protein product: CASSQEGTAGYEAQYF.

The chain has TRBV29-1 and TRBJ1-1; 8 positions match TRBD1. V lost 7 bases and J lost 4; bases outside the gene matches: 8. The CDR3 extends over 13 amino acids. CDR1 is SQVTM, CDR2 ANQGSEA, per germline. The CDR3 nucleotides read TGCAGCGCCCACGACAGGGGAGTCACTGAAGCTTTCTTT. Residues: CSAHDRGVTEAFF.

The chain uses TRBV5-6 and TRBJ2-1, with D maybe TRBD1 (6 bases). This CDR3 is built from 18 residues. Trimming removed 0 bases from V and 2 bases from J, with 18 bases in between. Germline V gene lookup returns CDR1 SGHDT and CDR2 YYEEEE. The CDR3: CASSLVWDIEGTYNEQFF. Here the CDR3 DNA reads TGTGCCAGCAGCTTGGTCTGGGACATCGAGGGAACCTACAATGAGCAGTTCTTC.

This rearrangement joins TRBV10-3 to TRBJ2-5, with 9 nucleotides matching TRBD1. CDR1 and CDR2 from the germline V gene are ENHRY and SYGVKD. The CDR3 runs 11 residues. Losses at the gene ends were 11 bases for V and 5 bases for J; bases not matched to a gene: 3. For the CDR3, the DNA is TGTGCCGCCGGACAGGGGGAGACCCAGTACTTC. This codes for CAAGQGETQYF.

The rearrangement uses TRBV5-1 and TRBJ1-2; 8 bases align to TRBD1. Germline CDR1 and CDR2: SGHRS and YFSETQ. The CDR3 runs to 13 residues. After removal of 3 bases from V and 3 bases from J, the junction contained 1 base not matched to a gene. This CDR3 is CASSSTGDYGYTF. CDR3 sequence (DNA): TGCGCCAGCAGCTCGACAGGGGACTATGGCTACACCTTC.

DNA for the CDR3: TGTGCCAGCAGCGTAGGGGGGACAGGCCAAGAGACCCAGTACTTC. It yields the protein CASSVGGTGQETQYF. The V and J genes are TRBV9 and TRBJ2-5, with 8 bases identical to TRBD1. The germline V gene has CDR1 SGDLS and CDR2 YYNGEE. The CDR3 length is 15 residues. Unmatched junction bases numbered 2, after V lost 0 bases and J lost 1 base.